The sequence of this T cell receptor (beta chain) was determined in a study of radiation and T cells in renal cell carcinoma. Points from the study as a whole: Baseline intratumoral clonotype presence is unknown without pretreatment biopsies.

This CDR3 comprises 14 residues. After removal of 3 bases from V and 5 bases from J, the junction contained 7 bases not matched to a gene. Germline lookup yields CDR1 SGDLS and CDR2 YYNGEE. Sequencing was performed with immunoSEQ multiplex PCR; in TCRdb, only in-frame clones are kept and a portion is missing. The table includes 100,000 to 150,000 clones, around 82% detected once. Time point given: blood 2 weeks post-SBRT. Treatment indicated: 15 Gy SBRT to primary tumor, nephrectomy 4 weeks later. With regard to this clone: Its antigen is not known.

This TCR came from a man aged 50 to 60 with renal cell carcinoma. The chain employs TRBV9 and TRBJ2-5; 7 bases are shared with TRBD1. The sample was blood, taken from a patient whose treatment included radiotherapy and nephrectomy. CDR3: CASSGRQGRETQYF. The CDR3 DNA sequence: TGTGCCAGCAGCGGCCGACAGGGACGGGAGACCCAGTACTTC.